The next 23 T cell receptor beta chains were all read from a single sample in a study of radiation and T cells in renal cell carcinoma. Profiling relied on immunoSEQ multiplex PCR, and the TCRdb table lists in-frame clones only, not all of them. The sample has about 91,000 clones; over 75% are singletons. Time point here: baseline pretreatment blood. Treatment described: 15 Gy SBRT to primary tumor, nephrectomy 4 weeks later. Sequenced material: blood, taken from a patient whose treatment included radiotherapy and nephrectomy. Receptors were obtained from a man in his 60s with renal cell carcinoma.

The chain links TRBV6-6 to TRBJ2-5; no clear D gene. Trimming took 4 bases from V and 1 from J, leaving 10 bases between them. Germline V gives CDR1 MNHNY, CDR2 SVGAGI (reference sequence). The CDR3 covers 14 residues. The CDR3 coding sequence is TGTGCCAGCAGTTCCTTTAGGAGCCAAGAGACCCAGTACTTC. Amino acids: CASSSFRSQETQYF.

The chain combines TRBV16 with TRBJ2-2; the D is unclear. V was shortened by 1 base and J by 6 bases, with 6 bases between the two germline ends. This CDR3 has 13 residues. From germline, CDR1 is KGHSY and CDR2 FQNENV. CDR3 sequence reads: CASSQFGAGELFF. The CDR3 coding sequence is TGTGCCAGCAGCCAATTTGGGGCCGGGGAGCTGTTTTTT. The variable domain in full, completed from reference TRBV16 and TRBJ2-2, reads GEEVAQTPKHLVRGEGQKAKLYCAPIKGHSYVFWYQQVLKNEFKFLISFQNENVFDETGMPKERFSAKCLPNSPCSLEIQATKLEDSAVYFCASSQFGAGELFFGEGSRLTVL.

The chain's CDR3 is CASSKTGTANTGELFF. CDR3 in DNA: TGTGCCAGCAGTAAAACCGGGACAGCGAACACCGGGGAGCTGTTTTTT. The V and J genes are TRBV27 and TRBJ2-2; TRBD1 matches at 7 bases. The CDR3 is 16 amino acids. J lost 0 bases, V lost 5 bases, and 6 bases had no gene match. Germline values: CDR1 MNHEY, CDR2 SMNVEV (reference sequence).

The chain employs TRBV5-1 and TRBJ1-5; 10 positions match TRBD1. The CDR3 is 18 amino acids. Germline loops: CDR1 SGHRS, CDR2 YFSETQ. J lost 0 bases, V lost 2 bases, and 8 bases had no gene match. CDR3 amino acids: CASSLLGQGTYSNQPQHF. CDR3 DNA: TGCGCCAGCAGCTTACTGGGACAGGGGACTTATAGCAATCAGCCCCAGCATTTT.

This chain's CDR3 is CASSQLVGTRNYGYTF. CDR3 DNA: TGCGCCAGCAGCCAGCTCGTTGGGACTCGCAACTATGGCTACACCTTC. The V call is TRBV4-1, the J call TRBJ1-2, with D possibly TRBD1 on 5 matching bases. The V end lost 3 bases, the J end lost 2 bases, and 16 bases lay between the germline ends. Germline values: CDR1 MGHRA, CDR2 YSYEKL. The CDR3 contains 16 residues.

This chain links TRBV4-3 with TRBJ2-3; 7 bases fit TRBD2. The J segment lost 2 bases and the V segment lost 4 bases, leaving 6 bases of the junction unmatched. CDR1 is LGHNA and CDR2 is YSLEER in the germline V gene. This CDR3 has 15 amino acids. The CDR3 region is CASSRSSGHTDTQYF. CDR3 bases: TGCGCCAGCAGCCGATCTAGCGGCCACACAGATACGCAGTATTTT.

As DNA, the CDR3 is TGCGCCAGCAGCCAAGATGGAGGAGGGGGGGGACTAGCGGGAGTGGAGACCCAGTACTTC. Translating gives CASSQDGGGGGLAGVETQYF. The chain carries TRBV4-1 and TRBJ2-5; TRBD2 aligns across 14 bases. After removal of 0 bases from V and 5 bases from J, the junction contained 14 bases not matched to a gene. The CDR3 is 20 amino acids. Germline loops: CDR1 MGHRA, CDR2 YSYEKL.

The chain has TRBV5-4 and TRBJ2-7, with D possibly matching TRBD2 (6 bases). The CDR3 extends over 15 amino acids. The germline gives CDR1 SGHNT, CDR2 YYREEE (reference sequence). Trimming pared 4 bases from V and 0 bases from J, leaving 14 bases between. The CDR3 bases are TGTGCCAGCAGCCCCGCGGGACTGAACTCCTACGAGCAGTACTTC. Its protein is CASSPAGLNSYEQYF.

This clone was found a few times. The chain employs TRBV4-1 and TRBJ1-1, with a possible D match to TRBD1 (5 bases). The length of the CDR3 is 15 residues. Between the trimmed V and J ends, which lost 1 base and 3 bases, there was a span of 12 bases. Germline V CDR1 and CDR2: MGHRA, YSYEKL. The CDR3 reads CASSQGPGRYTEAFF. CDR3 DNA: TGCGCCAGCAGCCAAGGACCAGGGAGGTACACTGAAGCTTTCTTT.

V and J are TRBV18 and TRBJ1-1; D unresolved. The CDR3 runs to 12 residues. V lost 6 bases and J 4 bases, leaving 9 bases between the germline ends. Germline lookup yields CDR1 KGHSH and CDR2 LQKENI. The CDR3 loop reads CASSPDATEAFF. DNA for the CDR3: TGTGCCAGCTCCCCCGACGCCACTGAAGCTTTCTTT.

V usage is TRBV29-1 and J usage is TRBJ2-7, with 8 bases that match TRBD2. Germline V gene data show CDR1 as SQVTM and CDR2 as ANQGSEA. V lost 6 bases to trimming and J lost 4 bases; unmatched junction nucleotides: 8. The CDR3 totals 13 residues. This CDR3 reads CSVTGGFSYEQYF. The CDR3 DNA reads as TGCAGCGTAACGGGGGGGTTCTCTTACGAGCAGTACTTC.

The rearrangement joins TRBV5-4 to TRBJ2-3; 8 nucleotides match TRBD2. V lost 3 bases, J lost 0 bases, and 12 bases stayed unmatched. CDR1 is SGHNT, CDR2 YYREEE, per germline (reference sequence). The CDR3 is 18 amino acids. For the CDR3, the DNA is TGTGCCAGCAGCTCCAAGCGGGAGAGGGGTTCTAGCACAGATACGCAGTATTTT. It yields the protein CASSSKRERGSSTDTQYF.

This clone turned up a few times. The V gene is TRBV2, the J gene TRBJ1-1, with D uncertain. The ends were cut back, 10 bases at V and 0 bases at J, with 18 bases in the middle. Germline V lookup: CDR1 SNHLY, CDR2 FYNNEI. The CDR3 is 15 residues long. The CDR3 region is CATRSGRILNTEAFF. In nucleotides, the CDR3 is TGTGCCACTCGATCTGGACGGATTTTGAACACTGAAGCTTTCTTT.

The chain carries TRBV5-1 and TRBJ2-1; 8 nucleotides match TRBD1. The V gene end was trimmed by 0 bases and the J gene end by 14 bases; junction bases not matched to a gene: 4. Germline CDR1 and CDR2: SGHRS and YFSETQ. CDR3 size: 12 residues. The DNA for the CDR3 is TGCGCCAGCAGCTTGGATGGGACAGGAGAGTTCTTC. Protein product: CASSLDGTGEFF.

The chain employs TRBV4-1 and TRBJ1-2, with unresolved D. Germline V gives CDR1 MGHRA, CDR2 YSYEKL. Trimming took 1 base from V and 4 from J, leaving 4 bases between them. The CDR3 runs 12 residues. The CDR3 nucleotides read TGCGCCAGCAGCCAAGGGGCCTATGGCTACACCTTC. Translating it yields CASSQGAYGYTF.

The CDR3 reads CASSQGTANTGELFF. In DNA, the CDR3 is TGCGCCAGCAGCCAAGGAACAGCTAACACCGGGGAGCTGTTTTTT. V usage is TRBV4-1 and J usage is TRBJ2-2; no definite D call. V gave up 1 base and J gave up 2 bases, with 8 bases separating them. The germline V gene has CDR1 MGHRA and CDR2 YSYEKL. The CDR3 consists of 15 residues.

CDR3: CAIQDLRGQTYGYTF. DNA of the CDR3: TGTGCCATCCAGGACTTGAGGGGACAAACCTATGGCTACACCTTC. V gene TRBV19 combines with J gene TRBJ1-2, with D tentatively TRBD1 (6 bases). V lost 10 bases and J lost 4, with 22 bases in between. The CDR3 is 15 amino acids. The germline gives CDR1 LNHDA, CDR2 SQIVND (reference sequence). Full variable domain (rest looked up from reference TRBV19 and TRBJ1-2): DGGITQSPKYLFRKEGQNVTLSCEQNLNHDAMYWYRQDPGQGLRLIYYSQIVNDFQKGDIAEGYSVSREKKESFPLTVTSAQKNPTAFYLCAIQDLRGQTYGYTFGSGTRLTVV.

The CDR3 sequence: CASSLAPRDTEAFF. CDR3 nucleotides: TGCGCCAGCAGCTTGGCACCGAGGGACACTGAAGCTTTCTTT. The chain uses TRBV5-1 and TRBJ1-1; no firm D call. The CDR3 runs to 14 residues. Trimming took 0 bases from V and 3 from J, leaving 9 bases between them. Germline CDR1 is SGHRS and CDR2 is YFSETQ.

This clone was counted only a few times. The rearrangement links TRBV28 to TRBJ2-6; possible D gene TRBD2, 6 bases. The germline V gene encodes CDR1 MDHEN and CDR2 SYDVKM. V was clipped by 3 bases and J by 2 bases, with 17 bases between them. This CDR3 has 18 amino acids. In DNA, the CDR3 is TGTGCCAGCAGTTTGGCGGGGTATGGGATTCCTGGGGCCAACGTCCTGACTTTC. Translated: CASSLAGYGIPGANVLTF. The whole variable domain, filled in from reference TRBV28 and TRBJ2-6, reads DVKVTQSSRYLVKRTGEKVFLECVQDMDHENMFWYRQDPGLGLRLIYFSYDVKMKEKGDIPEGYSVSREKKERFSLILESASTNQTSMYLCASSLAGYGIPGANVLTFGAGSRLTVL.

In its sample, this clone was seen once. This chain connects TRBV5-1 to TRBJ2-1; TRBD2 aligns across 14 bases. The CDR3 covers 14 residues. CDR1 SGHRS and CDR2 YFSETQ come from the germline V gene. Losses at the gene ends were 4 bases for V and 9 bases for J; bases not matched to a gene: 3. CDR3 protein: CASSRTSGRSEQFF. CDR3 bases: TGCGCCAGCAGCCGGACTAGCGGGAGGAGTGAGCAGTTCTTC.

The chain combines TRBV6-1 with TRBJ1-4, with D possibly TRBD1 on 6 matching bases. There are 14 residues in the CDR3. Between the trimmed V and J ends, which lost 8 bases and 2 bases, there was a span of 12 bases. Germline values: CDR1 MNHNS, CDR2 SASEGT. CDR3 DNA: TGTGCCAGCCAAGGGGGGCCGACTAATGAAAAACTGTTTTTT. Translating it yields CASQGGPTNEKLFF.

The genes are TRBV7-7 and TRBJ2-1; unclear D gene. From germline, CDR1 is SSHAT and CDR2 FNYEAQ (reference sequence). The CDR3 is 13 amino acids. Trimming removed 1 base from V and 4 bases from J, with 5 bases in between. For the CDR3, the DNA is TGTGCCAGCAGCTTAGGCCAGTACAATGAGCAGTTCTTC. It translates to CASSLGQYNEQFF.

This chain connects TRBV18 to TRBJ1-2, with a possible D match to TRBD1 (6 bases). The germline V gene has CDR1 KGHSH and CDR2 LQKENI. The CDR3 is 14 amino acids. Trimming removed 4 bases from V and 4 bases from J, with 13 bases in between. The CDR3 nucleotides are TGTGCCAGCTCACTCGGACAGAAATCCTATGGCTACACCTTC. It is translated as CASSLGQKSYGYTF. The full variable domain, its missing parts supplied by reference TRBV18 and TRBJ1-2, is NAGVMQNPRHLVRRRGQEARLRCSPMKGHSHVYWYRQLPEEGLKFMVYLQKENIIDESGMPKERFSAEFPKEGPSILRIQQVVRGDSAAYFCASSLGQKSYGYTFGSGTRLTVV.